This T cell receptor (beta chain) was documented in a study of blood T cell repertoires in COVID-19. Study-level information: Some COVID-19 samples were acute and others convalescent; all came from the United States, Italy and Spain. Nucleic acid was either cDNA or gDNA, and it came from T cells, B-cell-depleted T cells, or PBMCs.

This CDR3 contains 14 residues. Trimming removed 5 bases from V and 5 bases from J; junction bases left unmatched: 6. From germline, CDR1 is SGHAT and CDR2 FQNNGV. Authors' processing steps: Reference gene primer amplification gave estimated nucleated cell counts. Sequencing was performed with immunoSEQ multiplex PCR; in TCRdb, only in-frame clones are kept and a portion is missing. For V, J and clone size, that table is used; D and trimming come from the DNA. The sample contains 450,000 or so clones, roughly 87% of which appear only once. The rearrangement uses TRBV11-2 and TRBJ2-5; 9 nucleotides match TRBD2. This clonotype originated in a man between 18 and 35 years old with COVID-19, enrolled during active disease. The source material was peripheral blood. As DNA, the CDR3 is TGTGCCAGCAGCGGGGGACTAGCTGCGGAGACCCAGTACTTC. It is translated as CASSGGLAAETQYF.